The 17 T cell receptor beta chains presented below share a single source sample, sequenced in a study of blood T cell repertoires in COVID-19. Sequencing was performed with immunoSEQ multiplex PCR; in TCRdb, only in-frame clones are kept and a portion is missing. The sample records 300,000 to 400,000 clones, around 92% being singletons. The sequenced sample consisted of peripheral blood. The receptor source for this set is a woman under 40 with COVID-19, enrolled during active disease.

V and J are TRBV5-1 and TRBJ1-3; D is unresolved. From germline, CDR1 is SGHRS and CDR2 YFSETQ. Deletions cut 4 bases from V and 0 bases from J, with 11 bases between. The CDR3 runs 15 residues. DNA of the CDR3: TGCGCCAGCAGCACAGATATAAGCTCTGGAAACACCATATATTTT. Translating gives CASSTDISSGNTIYF.

This chain joins TRBV20-1 and TRBJ1-5, with D uncertain. The CDR3 contains 18 residues. Trimming stripped 3 bases from V and 6 bases from J, with 27 bases between. CDR1 and CDR2 from the germline V gene are DFQATT and SNEGSKA (reference sequence). The CDR3, as DNA: TGCAGTGCTAGTAGGAGGTTTGGTTCTGCCAATTTAGGTCAGCCCCAGCATTTT. As protein: CSASRRFGSANLGQPQHF.

This clone was observed a single time. This chain joins TRBV12-5 and TRBJ2-3; 12 nucleotides match TRBD2. This CDR3 contains 13 residues. In germline, CDR1 is LGHNT, CDR2 FRNRAP. Trimming removed 9 bases from V and 3 bases from J; junction bases left unmatched: 1. The CDR3 is CASGLAGTDTQYF. The CDR3, as DNA: TGTGCTAGCGGACTAGCGGGGACAGATACGCAGTATTTT.

V usage is TRBV7-8 and J usage is TRBJ1-2, with D possibly matching TRBD1 (5 bases). The CDR3 has 14 residues. The germline V and J ends were trimmed by 1 base and 6 bases, with 12 bases remaining between them. Germline CDR1 is SGHVS and CDR2 is FQNEAQ. The CDR3 DNA reads as TGTGCCAGCAGCTTAGGGGGGTCGGGGGATGGCTACACCTTC. It yields the protein CASSLGGSGDGYTF. Looking up the rest from reference TRBV7-8 and TRBJ1-2 gives the full variable domain: GAGVSQSPRYKVAKRGQDVALRCDPISGHVSLFWYQQALGQGPEFLTYFQNEAQLDKSGLPSDRFFAERPEGSVSTLKIQRTQQEDSAVYLCASSLGGSGDGYTFGSGTRLTVV.

In DNA, the CDR3 is TGTGCCAGCAGTTTAGGACTAGCGAGGAATGAGCAGTTCTTC. Its protein product is CASSLGLARNEQFF. The V and J genes are TRBV27 and TRBJ2-1; 9 bases fit TRBD2. This CDR3 contains 14 residues. The V gene's germline CDR1 is MNHEY and CDR2 SMNVEV (reference sequence). V trimming: 2 bases; J trimming: 7 bases; junction bases outside the gene matches: 3.

The chain carries TRBV27 and TRBJ2-5; 8 bases line up with TRBD2. This CDR3 is 15 amino acids long. After removal of 2 bases from V and 1 base from J, the junction contained 3 bases not matched to a gene. Germline CDR1 MNHEY, CDR2 SMNVEV (reference sequence). In nucleotides, the CDR3 is TGTGCCAGCAGTTTACGGGGACTAGGCCAAGAGACCCAGTACTTC. Translating gives CASSLRGLGQETQYF.

This rearrangement joins TRBV10-1 to TRBJ1-4; possibly TRBD1 for D (6 bases). Trimming pared 8 bases from V and 8 bases from J, leaving 18 bases between. Germline assignment: CDR1 WNHNN and CDR2 SYGVQD (reference sequence). The CDR3 covers 14 residues. In DNA form, the CDR3 reads TGCGCCAGCCCGGGGGCAGGGAGGGGCGAAAAACTGTTTTTT. This sequence encodes CASPGAGRGEKLFF.

The rearrangement links TRBV6-2 or TRBV6-3 to TRBJ2-2; TRBD1 might be the D (6 bases). Trimming shortened V by 0 bases and J by 7 bases, and 18 bases separated the two germline ends. CDR3 length equals 17 residues. The germline V gene encodes CDR1 MNHEY and CDR2 SVGEGT. The CDR3: CASSYSSGRGRVGELFF. Here the CDR3 DNA reads TGTGCCAGCAGTTACTCGAGTGGCAGGGGAAGGGTCGGGGAGCTGTTTTTT.

This chain links TRBV6-5 with TRBJ2-5; TRBD2 is a possible D gene (6 bases). V dropped 4 bases and J dropped 9 bases, with 9 bases sitting between them. Germline CDR1 and CDR2: MNHEY and SVGAGI. This CDR3 is built from 11 residues. CDR3 nucleotides: TGTGCCAGCAGTTCCGGAGGGGCCCAGTACTTC. This gives the protein CASSSGGAQYF.

Here the CDR3 reads CASSHHTEAFF. The CDR3 nucleotides are TGCGCCAGCAGCCACCATACTGAAGCTTTCTTT. The J gene is TRBJ1-1, the V gene TRBV4-1; unclear D gene. This CDR3 region has 11 residues. In germline, CDR1 is MGHRA, CDR2 YSYEKL. The V end was cut by 3 bases, the J end by 5 bases, with 4 bases between.

The genes are TRBV19 and TRBJ2-1; 8 bases agree with TRBD2. V trimming: 3 bases; J trimming: 8 bases; junction bases outside the gene matches: 12. In germline, CDR1 is LNHDA, CDR2 SQIVND (reference sequence). The CDR3 is 16 residues long. This chain's CDR3 is CASSISAGGGWHEQFF. CDR3 coding DNA: TGTGCCAGTAGTATCTCCGCGGGAGGAGGTTGGCATGAGCAGTTCTTC.

V gene TRBV24-1 combines with J gene TRBJ2-6, with D unclear. V was pared by 4 bases and J by 2 bases, with 11 bases between. Germline V gene lookup returns CDR1 KGHDR and CDR2 SFDVKD. The CDR3 contains 16 residues. The CDR3 loop is CATSEAGLPGANVLTF. The CDR3 coding sequence is TGTGCCACCAGTGAGGCAGGATTACCTGGGGCCAACGTCCTGACTTTC.

V gene TRBV7-2 combines with J gene TRBJ2-4; D is unresolved. The CDR3 extends over 17 amino acids. The V and J ends lost 2 bases and 0 bases respectively, with 14 bases between them. The V gene's germline CDR1 is SGHTA and CDR2 FQGNSA. CDR3 loop: CASSLFSEPLAKNIQYF. As DNA, the CDR3 is TGTGCCAGCAGCTTATTCAGCGAGCCACTAGCCAAAAACATTCAGTACTTC.

The rearrangement links TRBV27 to TRBJ2-6; D call uncertain. The V end lost 6 bases, the J end lost 13 bases, and 22 bases lay between the germline ends. The CDR3 is 15 residues long. Germline values: CDR1 MNHEY, CDR2 SMNVEV (reference sequence). CDR3 region: CASSRGGATLRVLTF. The CDR3 DNA sequence: TGTGCCAGCAGCCGAGGCGGAGCCACCTTGAGGGTCCTGACTTTC.

This sequence joins TRBV28 and TRBJ1-2, with 11 bases lining up with TRBD1. Per the germline V gene, CDR1 is MDHEN and CDR2 is SYDVKM. CDR3 size: 21 residues. The V segment lost 6 bases and the J segment 2 bases; nucleotides outside the gene matches: 23. The CDR3 coding sequence is TGTGCCAGCAGCCCGAGGTTACCCCCGGGACAGGGGGATCGTACCAACTATGGCTACACCTTC. Encoded protein: CASSPRLPPGQGDRTNYGYTF.

The V and J genes are TRBV12-3 or TRBV12-4 and TRBJ1-6; 7 bases fit TRBD1. V trimming: 6 bases; J trimming: 9 bases; junction bases outside the gene matches: 5. CDR3 length: 13 residues. DNA for the CDR3: TGTGCCAGCAGCCCCCGACAGGGTTCACCCCTCCACTTT. Translating gives CASSPRQGSPLHF.

The chain recombines TRBV20-1 with TRBJ2-1; possibly TRBD2 for D (6 bases). From germline, CDR1 is DFQATT and CDR2 SNEGSKA (reference sequence). CDR3 length: 11 amino acids. Trimming shortened V by 5 bases and J by 8 bases, and 10 bases separated the two germline ends. The CDR3 region is CSAGPGDEQFF. The CDR3 bases are TGCAGTGCTGGCCCGGGGGATGAGCAGTTCTTC.